The clone carrying this TCR beta chain was counted a single time. This entry comes from a study of TIL therapy for anti-PD-1-resistant metastatic lung cancer. Time point denoted: pre-treatment sample, taken before nivolumab and TIL therapy. Stage 4 NSCLC adults joined between 2017 and 2020. This was the immunoSEQ v3 assay. Clones were sequenced by immunoSEQ multiplex PCR, and TCRdb holds only the in-frame ones, with some missing. The data contain tens of thousands of clones, about 86% of them seen just once; the ten biggest clones take up less than 6%. This sequence was found in a person aged 25-80 years with non-small cell lung cancer. The source material was blood, sampled at baseline.

In DNA, the CDR3 is TGCGCCAGCAGCTCAGTCCCCCTAACAGGGGCCGGGGCAACTAATGAAAAACTGTTTTTT. Its protein is CASSSVPLTGAGATNEKLFF. V and J are TRBV5-1 and TRBJ1-4, with TRBD1 identical over 7 bases. V gave up 3 bases and J gave up 0 bases; unmatched junction bases: 17. The CDR3 is 20 amino acids. Germline assignment: CDR1 SGHRS and CDR2 YFSETQ.